What follows are 10 T cell receptor beta chains derived from one specimen sequenced in a study of T cells in localized non-small cell lung cancer. Produced via immunoSEQ multiplex PCR; TCRdb's table is partial and in-frame only. The sample shows approximately 20,000 clones, around nine tenths of them seen only once. This sample comprised peripheral blood, obtained before any cancer treatment. The receptors shown here come from a man between 40 and 70 years old with stage I lung adenocarcinoma.

The chain joins TRBV18 to TRBJ1-6, with 7 positions matching TRBD1. V lost 2 bases and J lost 15; bases outside the gene matches: 13. The CDR3 extends over 15 amino acids. Germline lookup yields CDR1 KGHSH and CDR2 LQKENI. The CDR3 sequence is CASSPTGVRNAILHF. CDR3 nucleotide sequence: TGTGCCAGCTCACCAACAGGGGTCCGGAACGCCATCCTCCACTTT. The whole variable domain, remainder taken from reference TRBV18 and TRBJ1-6, is NAGVMQNPRHLVRRRGQEARLRCSPMKGHSHVYWYRQLPEEGLKFMVYLQKENIIDESGMPKERFSAEFPKEGPSILRIQQVVRGDSAAYFCASSPTGVRNAILHFGNGTRLTVT.

V is TRBV19 and J is TRBJ2-7; D might be TRBD2 (5 bases). V was clipped by 9 bases and J by 4 bases, with 13 bases between them. There are 12 residues in the CDR3. The V gene's germline CDR1 is LNHDA and CDR2 SQIVND (reference sequence). CDR3 in DNA: TGTGCCAGCCGGGGAGACCTTTACGAGCAGTACTTC. This translates into CASRGDLYEQYF.

The CDR3 is CASSLVGSSSEAFF. The CDR3 nucleotides are TGCGCCAGCAGCTTGGTTGGGTCTTCGTCTGAAGCTTTCTTT. The V and J genes are TRBV5-1 and TRBJ1-1; D call uncertain. Germline values: CDR1 SGHRS, CDR2 YFSETQ. This CDR3 region has 14 residues. The V end was cut by 0 bases, the J end by 6 bases, with 12 bases between. Full variable domain (remainder filled in from reference TRBV5-1 and TRBJ1-1): KAGVTQTPRYLIKTRGQQVTLSCSPISGHRSVSWYQQTPGQGLQFLFEYFSETQRNKGNFPGRFSGRQFSNSRSEMNVSTLELGDSALYLCASSLVGSSSEAFFGQGTRLTVV.

There are a few counts of this clone. The V gene is TRBV30, the J gene TRBJ2-2; a possible D gene is TRBD2 (5 bases). The ends were cut back, 0 bases at V and 4 bases at J, with 9 bases in the middle. The CDR3 runs to 14 residues. The V gene's germline CDR1 is GTSNPN and CDR2 SVGIG (reference sequence). CDR3 coding DNA: TGTGCCTGGAGTGTCCTGGCGGGCACCGGGGAGCTGTTTTTT. It is translated as CAWSVLAGTGELFF.

This chain uses TRBV11-2 with TRBJ2-2, with 8 bases identical to TRBD2. The V gene end was trimmed by 6 bases and the J gene end by 4 bases; junction bases not matched to a gene: 13. Germline CDR1 SGHAT, CDR2 FQNNGV. This CDR3 spans 17 amino acids. CDR3 sequence: CASRHPGGGRSTGELFF. CDR3 bases: TGTGCCAGCAGACACCCTGGAGGCGGGAGGAGCACCGGGGAGCTGTTTTTT.

This chain uses TRBV10-2 with TRBJ2-5; 11 bases line up with TRBD2. The V gene end was trimmed by 6 bases and the J gene end by 1 base; junction bases not matched to a gene: 7. The CDR3 sequence is 16 residues long. Germline values: CDR1 WSHSY, CDR2 SAAADI. CDR3 in amino acids: CASSTFGTSGQETQYF. In DNA, the CDR3 is TGCGCCAGCAGCACTTTCGGGACTAGCGGCCAAGAGACCCAGTACTTC.

V usage is TRBV23-1 and J usage is TRBJ1-2, with D perhaps matching TRBD1 (5 bases). TRBV23-1 has ORF status, its function being uncertain. The V and J ends lost 4 bases and 6 bases respectively, with 18 bases between them. The CDR3 length is 15 residues. The CDR3 coding sequence is TGCGCCAGCAGTCCCCAATTCCCGGGGCGACATGGCTACACCTTC. Protein product: CASSPQFPGRHGYTF.

The genes are TRBV2 and TRBJ2-7; 9 bases fit TRBD2. Germline V gives CDR1 SNHLY, CDR2 FYNNEI. V dropped 6 bases and J dropped 2; count of bases not matched to a gene: 8. The CDR3 is made up of 15 amino acids. In DNA form, the CDR3 reads TGTGCCAGCAGCGTGAAGGCTAGCGGGGCCTACGAGCAGTACTTC. It specifies CASSVKASGAYEQYF.

The CDR3 coding sequence is TGTGCCAGCAGTGATCTTCAGCGAGACGGGAACTATGGCTACACCTTC. This translates into CASSDLQRDGNYGYTF. The V and J genes are TRBV25-1 and TRBJ1-2; unclear D gene. Germline loops: CDR1 MGHDK, CDR2 SYGVNS. Trimming pared 3 bases from V and 2 bases from J, leaving 16 bases between. CDR3 length equals 16 residues.

The J gene is TRBJ2-2, the V gene TRBV15, with 7 bases that match TRBD2. Germline assignment: CDR1 LNHNV and CDR2 YYDKDF (reference sequence). With 1 base clipped from V and 3 bases from J, the junction kept 5 bases outside the gene matches. The CDR3 has 16 amino acids. Written as DNA, the CDR3 is TGTGCCACCAGCAGAGTTGCGGGGGTCTACACCGGGGAGCTGTTTTTT. It codes for CATSRVAGVYTGELFF.